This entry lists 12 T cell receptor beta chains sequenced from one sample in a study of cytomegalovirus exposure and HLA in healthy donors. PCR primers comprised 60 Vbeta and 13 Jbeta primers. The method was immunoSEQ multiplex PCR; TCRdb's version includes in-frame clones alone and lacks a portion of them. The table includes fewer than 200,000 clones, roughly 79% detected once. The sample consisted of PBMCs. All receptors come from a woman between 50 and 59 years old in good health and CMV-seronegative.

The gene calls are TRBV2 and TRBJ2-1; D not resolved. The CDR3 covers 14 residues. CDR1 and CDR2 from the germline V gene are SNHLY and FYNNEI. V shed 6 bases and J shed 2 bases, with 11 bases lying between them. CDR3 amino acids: CASRRDLAYNEQFF. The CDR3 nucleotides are TGTGCCAGCAGGCGAGACTTAGCCTACAATGAGCAGTTCTTC.

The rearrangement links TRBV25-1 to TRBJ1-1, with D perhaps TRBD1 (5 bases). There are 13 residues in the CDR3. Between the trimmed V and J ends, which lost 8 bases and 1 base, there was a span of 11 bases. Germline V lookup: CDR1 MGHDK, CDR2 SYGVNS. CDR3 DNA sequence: TGTGCCAGCGCTAGCGGGGGGAACACTGAAGCTTTCTTT. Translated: CASASGGNTEAFF.

In DNA, the CDR3 is TGTGCCAGCCAGGGGGGACAATTTAACTATGGCTACACCTTC. Amino acids: CASQGGQFNYGYTF. This sequence joins TRBV2 and TRBJ1-2; TRBD1 matches at 7 bases. Germline values: CDR1 SNHLY, CDR2 FYNNEI. With 8 bases clipped from V and 1 base from J, the junction kept 7 bases outside the gene matches. The CDR3 has 14 residues. The variable domain in full, with the rest retrieved from reference TRBV2 and TRBJ1-2, is EPEVTQTPSHQVTQMGQEVILRCVPISNHLYFYWYRQILGQKVEFLVSFYNNEISEKSEIFDDQFSVERPDGSNFTLKIRSTKLEDSAMYFCASQGGQFNYGYTFGSGTRLTVV.

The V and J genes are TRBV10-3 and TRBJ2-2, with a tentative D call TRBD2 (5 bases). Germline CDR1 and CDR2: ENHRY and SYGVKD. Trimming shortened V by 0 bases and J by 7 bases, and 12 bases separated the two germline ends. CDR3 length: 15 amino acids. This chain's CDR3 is CAISESVSAGGELFF. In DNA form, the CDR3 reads TGTGCCATCAGTGAGTCGGTTAGCGCGGGCGGGGAGCTGTTTTTT.

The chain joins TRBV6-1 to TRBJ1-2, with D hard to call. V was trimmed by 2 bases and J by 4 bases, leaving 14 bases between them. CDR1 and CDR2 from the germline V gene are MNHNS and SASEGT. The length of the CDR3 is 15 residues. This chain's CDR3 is CASSEFIPPLYGYTF. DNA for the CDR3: TGTGCCAGCAGTGAATTTATCCCCCCCCTCTATGGCTACACCTTC.

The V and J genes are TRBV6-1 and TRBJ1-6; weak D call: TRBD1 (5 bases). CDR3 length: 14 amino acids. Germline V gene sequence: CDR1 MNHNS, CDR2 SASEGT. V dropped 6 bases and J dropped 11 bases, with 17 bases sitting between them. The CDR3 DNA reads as TGTGCCAGCAGAAGTTCGGGGGATGCGGCACCCCTCCACTTT. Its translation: CASRSSGDAAPLHF.

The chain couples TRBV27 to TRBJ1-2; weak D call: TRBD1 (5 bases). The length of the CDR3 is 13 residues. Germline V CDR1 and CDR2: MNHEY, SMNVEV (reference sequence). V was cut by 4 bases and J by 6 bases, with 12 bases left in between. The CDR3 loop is CASSYGQGHGYTF. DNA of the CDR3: TGTGCCAGCAGTTATGGGCAGGGTCATGGCTACACCTTC.

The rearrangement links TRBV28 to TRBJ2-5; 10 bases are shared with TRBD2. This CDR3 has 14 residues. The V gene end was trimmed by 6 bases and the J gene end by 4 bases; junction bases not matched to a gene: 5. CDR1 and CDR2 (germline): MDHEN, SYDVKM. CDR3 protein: CASSPSGSRETQYF. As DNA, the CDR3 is TGTGCCAGCAGCCCTAGCGGGAGTCGAGAGACCCAGTACTTC.

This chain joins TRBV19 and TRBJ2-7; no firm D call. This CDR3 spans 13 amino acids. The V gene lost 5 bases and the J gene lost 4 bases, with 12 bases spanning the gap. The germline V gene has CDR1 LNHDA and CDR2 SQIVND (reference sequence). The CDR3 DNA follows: TGTGCCAGTAGTCCCTCAGGCATTTACGAGCAGTACTTC. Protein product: CASSPSGIYEQYF.

CDR3 residues: CASSPSGTGTNYGYTF. The CDR3 coding sequence is TGTGCCAGCTCACCCTCCGGGACAGGGACTAACTATGGCTACACCTTC. The J gene is TRBJ1-2, the V gene TRBV18; 9 bases are shared with TRBD1. With 3 bases clipped from V and 0 bases from J, the junction kept 5 bases outside the gene matches. The CDR3 contains 16 residues. The germline V gene encodes CDR1 KGHSH and CDR2 LQKENI.

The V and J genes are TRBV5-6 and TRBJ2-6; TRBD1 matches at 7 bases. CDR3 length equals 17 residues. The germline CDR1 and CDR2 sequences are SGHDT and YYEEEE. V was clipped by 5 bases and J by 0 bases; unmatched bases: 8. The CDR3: CASRGTVTRSGANVLTF. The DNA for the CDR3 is TGTGCCAGCAGGGGGACAGTAACACGCTCTGGGGCCAACGTCCTGACTTTC.

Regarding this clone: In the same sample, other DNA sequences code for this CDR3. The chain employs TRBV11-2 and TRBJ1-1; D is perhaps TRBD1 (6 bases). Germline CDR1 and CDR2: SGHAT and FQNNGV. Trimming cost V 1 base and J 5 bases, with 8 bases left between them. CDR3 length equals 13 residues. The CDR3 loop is CASSLVQGTEAFF. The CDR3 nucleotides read TGTGCCAGCAGCTTAGTCCAGGGGACTGAAGCTTTCTTT.